This is a list of T cell receptor beta chains from one sample in a study of shared clonotypes between healthy human individuals. Clones were read by immunoSEQ multiplex PCR, and TCRdb kept only the in-frame ones, dropping some. The data contain more than 80,000 clones, under 70% of them seen just once; the ten biggest clones take up about 48%. Material: memory CD8+ T cells sorted from blood. These receptors were obtained from a man aged 25 to 40 in good health. The CDR3 runs from the conserved cysteine through the conserved F or W.

TRBJ1-5,15,TRBV19,CASSMGGSLHQPQHF
TRBJ2-5,14,TRBV5-1,CASRSFLGQETQYF
TRBJ2-7,16,TRBV28,CASSSSTGLASYEQYF
TRBJ2-5,16,TRBV28,CASIPHGTLLGETQYF
TRBJ2-7,13,TRBV2,CASSGSGEIREYF
TRBJ1-2,15,TRBV2,CASSEQRNTNYGYTF
TRBJ1-2,14,TRBV27,CASSPQGDSRGYTF
TRBJ2-1,15,TRBV6-4,CASSDVAGGGNEQFF
TRBJ1-4,16,TRBV6-1,CASSEEEGRSNEKLFF
TRBJ2-7,14,TRBV4-2,CASSFGPGVNEQYF
TRBJ2-1,16,TRBV5-5,CASSATGLAGDNEQFF
TRBJ2-5,13,TRBV19,CASTAPNQETQYF
TRBJ2-7,14,TRBV27,CASSLAGAVGEQYF
TRBJ2-7,12,TRBV6-6,CASSPATFGQYF
TRBJ2-7,13,TRBV30,CAWSRDSPYEQYF
TRBJ1-2,18,TRBV11-2,CASSLFFKGREFNYGYTF
TRBJ2-5,15,TRBV7-2,CASSSQGLALETQYF
TRBJ2-7,15,TRBV27,CASSFSSFRPYEQYF
TRBJ1-2,15,TRBV18,CASSRYKGGLDGYTF
TRBJ2-1,16,TRBV4-1,CASSQEPSGTSDEQFF
TRBJ2-7,13,TRBV27,CASSLSRGYEQYF
TRBJ2-1,15,TRBV11-2,CASRAWGRKDNEQFF
TRBJ2-3,16,TRBV7-2,CASSLRPGRSTDTQYF
TRBJ2-3,16,TRBV7-3,CASSPRGSGYTDTQYF
TRBJ1-1,14,TRBV15,CATSRDLPDTEAFF
TRBJ1-4,14,TRBV10-3,CAISASGLDEKLFF
TRBJ2-2,13,TRBV9,CASSVVSGGELFF
TRBJ2-3,15,TRBV6-1,CASSSGLAVTDTQYF
TRBJ1-1,12,TRBV10-3,CATSRVGAEAFF
TRBJ1-2,17,TRBV6-1,CASSEAEGRPLFYGYTF
TRBJ2-2,15,TRBV6-5,CASSYWAYNTGELFF
TRBJ2-7,15,TRBV5-1,CASSLATGSTYEQYF
TRBJ2-2,12,TRBV6-6,CATSRASGELFF
TRBJ2-6,17,TRBV25-1,CASSPGQGITGANVLTF